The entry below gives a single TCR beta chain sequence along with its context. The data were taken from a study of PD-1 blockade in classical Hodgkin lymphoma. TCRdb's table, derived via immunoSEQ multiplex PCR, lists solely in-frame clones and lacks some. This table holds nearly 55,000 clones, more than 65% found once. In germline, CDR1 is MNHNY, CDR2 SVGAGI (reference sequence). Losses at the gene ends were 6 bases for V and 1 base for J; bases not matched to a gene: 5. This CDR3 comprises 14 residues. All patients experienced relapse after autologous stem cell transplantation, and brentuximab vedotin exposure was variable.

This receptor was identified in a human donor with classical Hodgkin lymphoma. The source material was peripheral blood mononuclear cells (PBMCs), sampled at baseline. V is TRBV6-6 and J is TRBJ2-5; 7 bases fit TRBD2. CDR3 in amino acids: CASSSPSGQETQYF. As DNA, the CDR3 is TGTGCCAGCAGCTCCCCTAGCGGCCAAGAGACCCAGTACTTC.